The T cell receptor beta chain under discussion was sequenced for a study of T cell responses to AZD1222 COVID-19 vaccine. Overall study findings and caveats: White British ancestry dominated among donors, who included more females, and clonal diversity was possibly underestimated.

As concerns this clone: Antigen specificity is unknown.

Sequencing used immunoSEQ multiplex PCR; TCRdb keeps in-frame clones, though not all of them. The data contain tens of thousands of clones, just over 90% of them seen just once; the ten biggest clones take up 6.3%. CDR1 SGHDT and CDR2 YYEEEE come from the germline V gene. V trimming: 5 bases; J trimming: 0 bases; junction bases outside the gene matches: 10. CDR3 length: 17 amino acids. The sequences come from peripheral blood, collected 28 days after the second dose of the MenACWY control vaccine. The chain carries TRBV5-6 and TRBJ2-1; TRBD2 aligns across 8 bases. This clonotype was obtained from an adult who received the MenACWY meningococcal vaccine as a control. CDR3 sequence reads: CASSSTSGAISYNEQFF. The DNA for the CDR3 is TGTGCCAGCAGTAGCACTAGCGGAGCGATCTCCTACAATGAGCAGTTCTTC. Supplemented by reference TRBV5-6 and TRBJ2-1, the full variable domain reads DAGVTQSPTHLIKTRGQQVTLRCSPKSGHDTVSWYQQALGQGPQFIFQYYEEEERQRGNFPDRFSGHQFPNYSSELNVNALLLGDSALYLCASSSTSGAISYNEQFFGPGTRLTVL.